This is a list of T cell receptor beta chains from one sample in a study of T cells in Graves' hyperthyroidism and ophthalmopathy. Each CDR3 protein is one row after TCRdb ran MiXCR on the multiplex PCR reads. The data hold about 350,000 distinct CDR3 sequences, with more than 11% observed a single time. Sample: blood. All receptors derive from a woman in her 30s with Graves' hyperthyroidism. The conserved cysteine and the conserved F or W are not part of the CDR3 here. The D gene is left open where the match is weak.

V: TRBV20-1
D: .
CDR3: SAAPRSSYNEQF

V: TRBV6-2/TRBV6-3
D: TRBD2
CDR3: ASRLAGGSKNIQY

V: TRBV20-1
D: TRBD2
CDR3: SAQERETYNEQF

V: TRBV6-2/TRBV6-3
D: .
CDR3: ATLRDTEAF

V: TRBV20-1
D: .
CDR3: SAGGLATNEKLF

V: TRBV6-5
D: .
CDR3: ASSYSTLSSPLH

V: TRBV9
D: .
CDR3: ASSVGFGSNQPQH

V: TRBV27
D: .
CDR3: ASSLLGNQPQH

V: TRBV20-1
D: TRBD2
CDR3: SASHPGQRLAGVNYEQY

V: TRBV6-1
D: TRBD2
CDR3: ASSTSGRAYEQY

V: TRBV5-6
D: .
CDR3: ASSYGASDYGYT

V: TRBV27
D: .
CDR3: ASSSQGGSTEAF

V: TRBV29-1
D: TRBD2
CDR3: SVEKLARETQY

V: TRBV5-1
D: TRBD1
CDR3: ASSTGQGLSNEKLF

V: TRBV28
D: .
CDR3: ASSYLEKLF

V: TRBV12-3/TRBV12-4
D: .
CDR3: ASSLRGARSYNEQF

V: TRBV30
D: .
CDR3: AWSVGGTTDTQY

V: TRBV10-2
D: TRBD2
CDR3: ASNQAGETGELF

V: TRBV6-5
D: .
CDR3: ASSSRDFGQPQH

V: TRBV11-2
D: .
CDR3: ASSQGIGGRETQY

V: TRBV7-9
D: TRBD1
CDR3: AGSLTGANTGELF

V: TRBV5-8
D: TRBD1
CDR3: ASSYGQGEQF

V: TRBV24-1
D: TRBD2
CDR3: ATSDSPLAGDFPDTQY

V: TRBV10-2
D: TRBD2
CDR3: ASSAIAGERREQY

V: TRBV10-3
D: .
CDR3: ATGGFSDTQC

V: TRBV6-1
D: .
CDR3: ASRNIYSNQPQH

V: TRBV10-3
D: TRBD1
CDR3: AISEQGAAEKLF

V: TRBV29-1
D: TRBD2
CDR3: SAQRGLADEQY

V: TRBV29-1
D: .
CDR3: SGDSNTEAF

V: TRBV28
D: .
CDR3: ATLPQGPGNEQF

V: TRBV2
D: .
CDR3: ASSGRLGQF

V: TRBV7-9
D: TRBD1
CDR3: ASSTQGAETQY

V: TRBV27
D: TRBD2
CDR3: ASSLGLASNYEQY

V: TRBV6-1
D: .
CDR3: ASSEPGRTNEQF

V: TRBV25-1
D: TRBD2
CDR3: ASSEPRGRGTSGSHEQY

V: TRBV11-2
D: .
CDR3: ASSSTRNYEQY

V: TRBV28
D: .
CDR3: ASSAGSTLVGKLF

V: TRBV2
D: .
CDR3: ASIRRRGRETQY

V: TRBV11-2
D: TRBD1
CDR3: ASSSIEGQGYGYT